This T cell receptor (beta chain) was recovered during a study of siplizumab effects on memory and regulatory T cells. About this clone: As yet, its antigen is unknown.

Assays examined roughly 100,000 TCR templates per sample. Assay: immunoSEQ multiplex PCR; the TCRdb copy retains only in-frame clones and omits some. Of about 56,000 clones in the sample, 95% to 98% were seen once. The study's findings and limits: It seemed that naive T cells were more diverse than memory cells and were major contributors to the alloresponse. Siplizumab significantly decreased alloreactive sequences from unstimulated CD4+ memory cells.

The CDR3 has 14 residues. Germline CDR1 is SGHVT and CDR2 is SQSDAQ. V dropped 1 base and J dropped 7 bases, with 14 bases sitting between them. For a few donor pairs, CD4+ naive/memory and CD8+ naive/effector-memory/TEMRA unstimulated subsets were also sequenced. The TCR sequence derives from a human donor in good health. The sample consisted of naive CD8+ T cells sorted from blood. The chain carries TRBV7-4 and TRBJ2-7; D possibly matches TRBD1 or TRBD2 (5 bases each). The CDR3 region is CASSLEGPGGEQYF. As DNA, the CDR3 is TGTGCCAGCAGCTTAGAGGGACCCGGCGGGGAGCAGTACTTC.